This TCR beta chain was identified during a study of metastatic and nonmetastatic thyroid tumors. Study summary: It was across blood and tumor or nodule tissue from malignant and benign thyroid patients that repertoires were compared. General observations from the study: Relative to benign nodules, malignant thyroid tumors were reportedly characterized by significantly elevated TCR beta diversity in blood and tumor.

Methods used by the authors: It was from CDR3 differences across clinicopathological groups that a distant-metastasis classifier for papillary thyroid cancer was built. TCRdb re-called the PCR reads via MiXCR. TCRdb assigned the V and J calls; the authors' analysis was not used. This sample yields around 21,000 clones, of which about 20% are seen a single time; roughly 10% belongs to the top ten. The CDR3 loop spans 11 amino acids. With 7 bases removed from V and 4 bases from J, the gap between germline ends came to 9 bases. CDR1 is SQVTM, CDR2 ANQGSEA, per germline. This clone was seen many times. Antigen unknown. The identical CDR3 is also encoded by other nucleotide sequences in the sample. Each patient came to thyroid surgery without any prior treatment (of any kind).

Sequencing was performed on tumor tissue. The chain has TRBV29-1 and TRBJ2-3; no clear D. The receptor comes from a male donor with papillary thyroid cancer or a benign thyroid nodule (not recorded which). Some clones in this sample may be carry-over from other donors' samples. The CDR3, as DNA: TGCAGCGCCGTTATCGCAGATACGCAGTATTTT. This encodes CSAVIADTQYF.